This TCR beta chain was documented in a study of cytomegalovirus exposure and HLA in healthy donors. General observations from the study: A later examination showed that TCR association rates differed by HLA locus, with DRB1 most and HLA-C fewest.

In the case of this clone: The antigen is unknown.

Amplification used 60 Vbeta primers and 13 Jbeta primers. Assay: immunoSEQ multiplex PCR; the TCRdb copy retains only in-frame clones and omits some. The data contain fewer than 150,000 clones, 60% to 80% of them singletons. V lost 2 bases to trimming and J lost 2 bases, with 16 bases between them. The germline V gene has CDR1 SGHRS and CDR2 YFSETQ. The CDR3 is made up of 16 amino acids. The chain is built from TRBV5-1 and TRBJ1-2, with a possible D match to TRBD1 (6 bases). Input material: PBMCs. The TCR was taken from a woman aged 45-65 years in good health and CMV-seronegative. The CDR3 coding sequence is TGCGCCAGCAGCTTTGGGGGCGGACAGTACAACTATGGCTACACCTTC. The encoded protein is CASSFGGGQYNYGYTF. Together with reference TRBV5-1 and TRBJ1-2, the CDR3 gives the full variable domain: KAGVTQTPRYLIKTRGQQVTLSCSPISGHRSVSWYQQTPGQGLQFLFEYFSETQRNKGNFPGRFSGRQFSNSRSEMNVSTLELGDSALYLCASSFGGGQYNYGYTFGSGTRLTVV.